The subject of this entry is one TCR beta chain. These data originate in a study of shared clonotypes between healthy human individuals. Germline CDR1 reads SGHTA; CDR2 reads FQGNSA. The CDR3 consists of 15 residues. V gave up 3 bases and J gave up 6 bases, with 18 bases separating them. CD8 cells classed as naive were CD45RO-negative and positively selected for CCR7, excluding terminally differentiated effector memory CD45RA+ cells. Profiling relied on immunoSEQ multiplex PCR, and the TCRdb table lists in-frame clones only, not all of them. The data show approximately 1.9 million clones, 93% seen once.

V gene TRBV7-2 combines with J gene TRBJ2-7; the D gene is possibly TRBD1 (5 bases). This TCR derives from a man aged 18 to 35 in good health. Some clones in this sample may be carry-over from other donors' samples. The sequencing sample was made of naive CD8+ T cells from PBMCs. This CDR3 is CASSFWQGRVSEQYF. As DNA, the CDR3 is TGTGCCAGCAGCTTTTGGCAGGGCCGGGTTTCCGAGCAGTACTTC.